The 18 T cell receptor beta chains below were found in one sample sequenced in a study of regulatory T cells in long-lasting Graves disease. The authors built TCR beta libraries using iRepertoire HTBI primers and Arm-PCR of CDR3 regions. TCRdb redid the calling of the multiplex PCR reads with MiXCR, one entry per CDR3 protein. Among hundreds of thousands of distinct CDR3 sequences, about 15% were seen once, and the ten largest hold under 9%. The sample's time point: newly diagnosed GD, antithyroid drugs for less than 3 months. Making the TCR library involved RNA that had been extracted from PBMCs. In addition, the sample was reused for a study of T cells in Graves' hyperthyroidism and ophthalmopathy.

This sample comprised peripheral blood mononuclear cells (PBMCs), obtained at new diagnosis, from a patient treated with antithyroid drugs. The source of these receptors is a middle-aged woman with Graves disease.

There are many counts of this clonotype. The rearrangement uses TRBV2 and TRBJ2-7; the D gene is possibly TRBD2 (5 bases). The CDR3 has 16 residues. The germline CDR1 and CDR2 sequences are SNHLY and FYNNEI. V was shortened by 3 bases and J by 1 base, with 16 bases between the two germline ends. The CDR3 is CASSDLGGLSSYEQYF. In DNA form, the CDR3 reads TGTGCCAGCAGTGATCTCGGCGGGCTATCATCCTACGAGCAGTACTTC.

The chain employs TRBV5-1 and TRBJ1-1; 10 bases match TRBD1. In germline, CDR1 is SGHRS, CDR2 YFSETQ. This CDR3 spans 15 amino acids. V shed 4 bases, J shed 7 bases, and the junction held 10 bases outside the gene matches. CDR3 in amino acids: CASSGPGDRGVEAFF. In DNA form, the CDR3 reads TGCGCCAGCAGCGGACCAGGGGACAGGGGTGTTGAAGCTTTCTTT.

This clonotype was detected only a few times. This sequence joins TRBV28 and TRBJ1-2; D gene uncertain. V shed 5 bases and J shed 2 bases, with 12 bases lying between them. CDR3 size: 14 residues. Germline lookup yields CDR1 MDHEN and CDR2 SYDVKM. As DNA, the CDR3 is TGTGCCAGCAGTCCCGACACCGTGAACTATGGCTACACCTTC. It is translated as CASSPDTVNYGYTF.

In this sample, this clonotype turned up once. The CDR3 protein is CASQRGPVNSPLHF. CDR3 coding DNA: TGTGCCAGCCAGAGGGGGCCAGTTAATTCACCCCTCCACTTT. The V call is TRBV3-1, the J call TRBJ1-6; 7 bases agree with TRBD1. CDR1 is LGHDT and CDR2 is YNNKEL in the germline V gene (reference sequence). The junction had 7 bases not matched to a gene; V was cut back by 8 bases and J by 6 bases. The CDR3 consists of 14 residues.

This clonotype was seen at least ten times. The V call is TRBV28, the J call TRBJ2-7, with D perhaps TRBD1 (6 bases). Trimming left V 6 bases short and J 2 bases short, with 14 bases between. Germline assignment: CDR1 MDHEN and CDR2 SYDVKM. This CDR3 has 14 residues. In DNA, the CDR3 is TGTGCCAGCAGGGCCTGGGACAACACCTACGAGCAGTACTTC. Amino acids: CASRAWDNTYEQYF. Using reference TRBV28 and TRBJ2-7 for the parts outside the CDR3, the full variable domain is DVKVTQSSRYLVKRTGEKVFLECVQDMDHENMFWYRQDPGLGLRLIYFSYDVKMKEKGDIPEGYSVSREKKERFSLILESASTNQTSMYLCASRAWDNTYEQYFGPGTRLTVT.

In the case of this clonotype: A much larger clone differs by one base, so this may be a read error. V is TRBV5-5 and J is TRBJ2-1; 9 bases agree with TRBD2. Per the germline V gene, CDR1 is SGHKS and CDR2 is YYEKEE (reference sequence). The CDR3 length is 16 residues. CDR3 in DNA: TGTGCCGGCAGCTCCGGGGCGGGAGGGCTTTACAATGAGCAGTTCTTC. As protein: CAGSSGAGGLYNEQFF.

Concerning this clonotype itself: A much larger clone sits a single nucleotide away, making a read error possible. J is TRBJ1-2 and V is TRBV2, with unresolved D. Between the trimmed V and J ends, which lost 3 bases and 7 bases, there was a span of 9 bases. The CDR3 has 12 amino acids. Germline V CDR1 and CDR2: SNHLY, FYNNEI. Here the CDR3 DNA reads TGTGCCAGCAGTGAGCCAGCCTTTGGCTACACCTTC. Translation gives CASSEPAFGYTF.

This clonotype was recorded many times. The CDR3 DNA is TGTGCCAGCAGTGAATCAGGGGGTGACACCGGGGAGCTGTTTTTT. Residues: CASSESGGDTGELFF. The chain combines TRBV2 with TRBJ2-2, with 7 nucleotides matching TRBD1. Trimming at V came to 2 bases and at J to 3 bases, leaving 3 bases not matched to a gene. Germline loops: CDR1 SNHLY, CDR2 FYNNEI. This CDR3 comprises 15 residues.

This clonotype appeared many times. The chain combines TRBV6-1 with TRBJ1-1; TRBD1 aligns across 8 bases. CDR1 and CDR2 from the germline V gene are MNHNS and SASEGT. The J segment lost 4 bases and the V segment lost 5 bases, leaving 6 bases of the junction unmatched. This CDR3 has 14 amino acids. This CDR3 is CASSTYTGGTEAFF. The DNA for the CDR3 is TGTGCCAGCAGTACATATACAGGGGGCACTGAAGCTTTCTTT.

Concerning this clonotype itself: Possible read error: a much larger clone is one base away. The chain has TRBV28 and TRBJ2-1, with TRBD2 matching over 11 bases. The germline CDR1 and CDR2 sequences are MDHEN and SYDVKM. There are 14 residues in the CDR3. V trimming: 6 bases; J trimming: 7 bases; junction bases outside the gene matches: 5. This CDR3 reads CASSIPSGRNEQFF. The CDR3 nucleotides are TGTGCCAGCAGCATTCCTAGCGGGAGGAATGAGCAGTTCTTC.

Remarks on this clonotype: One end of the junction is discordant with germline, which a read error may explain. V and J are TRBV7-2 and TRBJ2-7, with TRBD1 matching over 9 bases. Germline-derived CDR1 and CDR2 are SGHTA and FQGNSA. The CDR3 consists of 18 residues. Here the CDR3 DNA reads TGTGCCAGCAGCTTAGGGGACAGGGTAGTTTGGGGCACCTACGAGCGGTACTTC. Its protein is CASSLGDRVVWGTYERYF.

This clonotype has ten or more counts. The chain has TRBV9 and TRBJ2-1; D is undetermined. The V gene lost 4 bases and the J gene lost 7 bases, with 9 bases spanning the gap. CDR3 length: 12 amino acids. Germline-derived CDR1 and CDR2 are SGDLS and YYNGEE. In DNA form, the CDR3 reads TGTGCCAGCAGCACTCAACAGAATGAGCAGTTCTTC. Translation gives CASSTQQNEQFF.

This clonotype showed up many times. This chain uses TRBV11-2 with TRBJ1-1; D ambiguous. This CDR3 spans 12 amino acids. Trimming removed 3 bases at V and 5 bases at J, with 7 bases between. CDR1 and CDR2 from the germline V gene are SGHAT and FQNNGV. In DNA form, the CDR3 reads TGTGCCAGCAGCTTCGGCTGGACTGAAGCTTTCTTT. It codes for CASSFGWTEAFF.

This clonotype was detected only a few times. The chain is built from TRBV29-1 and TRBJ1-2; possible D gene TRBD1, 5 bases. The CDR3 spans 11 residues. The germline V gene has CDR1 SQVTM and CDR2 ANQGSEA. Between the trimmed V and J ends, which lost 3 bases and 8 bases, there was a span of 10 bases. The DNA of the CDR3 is TGCAGCGTTGAGGACGGGACCGGCTACACCTTC. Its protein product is CSVEDGTGYTF.

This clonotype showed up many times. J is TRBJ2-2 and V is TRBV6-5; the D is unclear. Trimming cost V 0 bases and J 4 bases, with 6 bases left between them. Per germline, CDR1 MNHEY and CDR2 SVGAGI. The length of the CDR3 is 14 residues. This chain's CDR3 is CASSYSFTTGELFF. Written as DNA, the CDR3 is TGTGCCAGCAGTTACTCTTTTACCACCGGGGAGCTGTTTTTT.

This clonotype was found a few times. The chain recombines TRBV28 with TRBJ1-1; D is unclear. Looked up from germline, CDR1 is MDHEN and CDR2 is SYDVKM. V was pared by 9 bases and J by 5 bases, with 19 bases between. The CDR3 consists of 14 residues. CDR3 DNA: TGTGCCAGTGCTCTTTTCTTGTGGGAAACTGAAGCTTTCTTT. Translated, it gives CASALFLWETEAFF. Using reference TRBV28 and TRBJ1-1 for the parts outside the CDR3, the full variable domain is DVKVTQSSRYLVKRTGEKVFLECVQDMDHENMFWYRQDPGLGLRLIYFSYDVKMKEKGDIPEGYSVSREKKERFSLILESASTNQTSMYLCASALFLWETEAFFGQGTRLTVV.

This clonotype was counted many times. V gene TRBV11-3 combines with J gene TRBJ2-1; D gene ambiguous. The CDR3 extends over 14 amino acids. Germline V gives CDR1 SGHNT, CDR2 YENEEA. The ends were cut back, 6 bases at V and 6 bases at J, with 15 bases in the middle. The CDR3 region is CASSPGRALNEQFF. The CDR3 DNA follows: TGTGCCAGCAGTCCCGGACGAGCCCTCAATGAGCAGTTCTTC.

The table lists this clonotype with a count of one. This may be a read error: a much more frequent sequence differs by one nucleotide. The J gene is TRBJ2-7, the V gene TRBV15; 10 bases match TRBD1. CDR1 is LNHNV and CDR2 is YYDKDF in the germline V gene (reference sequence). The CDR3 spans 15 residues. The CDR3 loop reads CATSRDDRGRDGCTF. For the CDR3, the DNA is TGTGCCACCAGCAGAGATGACAGGGGGCGAGATGGCTGCACCTTC.